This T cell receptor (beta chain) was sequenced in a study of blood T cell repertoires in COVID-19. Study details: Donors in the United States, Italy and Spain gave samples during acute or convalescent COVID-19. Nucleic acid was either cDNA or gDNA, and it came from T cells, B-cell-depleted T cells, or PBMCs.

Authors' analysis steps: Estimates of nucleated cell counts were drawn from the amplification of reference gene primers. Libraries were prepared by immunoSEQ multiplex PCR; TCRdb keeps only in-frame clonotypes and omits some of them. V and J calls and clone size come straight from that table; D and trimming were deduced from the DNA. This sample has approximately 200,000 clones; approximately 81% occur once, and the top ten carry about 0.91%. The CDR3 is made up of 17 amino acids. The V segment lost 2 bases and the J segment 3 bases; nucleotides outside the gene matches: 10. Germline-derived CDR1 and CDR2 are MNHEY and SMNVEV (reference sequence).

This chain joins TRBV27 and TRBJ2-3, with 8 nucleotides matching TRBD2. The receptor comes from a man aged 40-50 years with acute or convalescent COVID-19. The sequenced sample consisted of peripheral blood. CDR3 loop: CASSLIAGSVGTDTQYF. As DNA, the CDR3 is TGTGCCAGCAGTTTAATAGCGGGGTCGGTGGGGACAGATACGCAGTATTTT.